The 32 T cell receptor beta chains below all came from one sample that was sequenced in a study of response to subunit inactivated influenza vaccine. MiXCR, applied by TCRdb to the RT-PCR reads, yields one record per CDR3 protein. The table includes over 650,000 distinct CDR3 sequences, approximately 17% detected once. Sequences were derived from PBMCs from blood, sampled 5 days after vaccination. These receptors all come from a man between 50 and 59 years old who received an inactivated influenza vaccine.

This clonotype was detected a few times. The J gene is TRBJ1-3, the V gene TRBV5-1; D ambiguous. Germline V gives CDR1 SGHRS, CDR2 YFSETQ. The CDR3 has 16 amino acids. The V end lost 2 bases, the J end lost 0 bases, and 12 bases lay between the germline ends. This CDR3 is CASSLYGPTSGNTIYF. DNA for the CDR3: TGCGCCAGCAGCTTATACGGACCGACCTCTGGAAACACCATATATTTT. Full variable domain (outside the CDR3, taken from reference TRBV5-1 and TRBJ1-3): KAGVTQTPRYLIKTRGQQVTLSCSPISGHRSVSWYQQTPGQGLQFLFEYFSETQRNKGNFPGRFSGRQFSNSRSEMNVSTLELGDSALYLCASSLYGPTSGNTIYFGEGSWLTVV.

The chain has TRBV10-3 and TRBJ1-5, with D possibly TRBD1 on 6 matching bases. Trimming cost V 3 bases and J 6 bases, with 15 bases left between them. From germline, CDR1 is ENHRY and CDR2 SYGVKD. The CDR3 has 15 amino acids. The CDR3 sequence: CAISDPNRESQPQHF. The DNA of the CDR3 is TGTGCCATCAGTGATCCCAACAGGGAGAGTCAGCCCCAGCATTTT.

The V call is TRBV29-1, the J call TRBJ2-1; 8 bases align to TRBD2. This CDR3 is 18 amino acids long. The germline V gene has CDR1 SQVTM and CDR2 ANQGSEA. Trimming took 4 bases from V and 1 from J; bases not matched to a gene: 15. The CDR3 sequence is CSVARPGGPLRSYNEQFF. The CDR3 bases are TGCAGCGTTGCCCGTCCGGGAGGGCCTTTGAGGTCCTACAATGAGCAGTTCTTC.

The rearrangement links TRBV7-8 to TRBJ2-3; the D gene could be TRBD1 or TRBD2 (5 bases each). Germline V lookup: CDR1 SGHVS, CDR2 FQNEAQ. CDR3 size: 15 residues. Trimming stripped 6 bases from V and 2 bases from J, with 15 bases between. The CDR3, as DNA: TGTGCCAGCAGACTTAACTACGGGGCCACAGATACGCAGTATTTT. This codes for CASRLNYGATDTQYF.

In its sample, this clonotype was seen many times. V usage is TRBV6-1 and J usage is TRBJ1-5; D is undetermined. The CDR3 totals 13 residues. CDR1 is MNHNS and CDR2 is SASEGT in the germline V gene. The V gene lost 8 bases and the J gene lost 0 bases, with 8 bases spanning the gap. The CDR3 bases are TGTGCCAGCGGAACCGATAGCAATCAGCCCCAGCATTTT. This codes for CASGTDSNQPQHF.

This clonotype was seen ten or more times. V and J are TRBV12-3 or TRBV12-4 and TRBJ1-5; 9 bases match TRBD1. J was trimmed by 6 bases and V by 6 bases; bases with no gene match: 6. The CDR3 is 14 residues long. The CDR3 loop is CASSRTGDGQPQHF. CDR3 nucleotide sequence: TGTGCCAGCAGCCGGACAGGGGACGGTCAGCCCCAGCATTTT.

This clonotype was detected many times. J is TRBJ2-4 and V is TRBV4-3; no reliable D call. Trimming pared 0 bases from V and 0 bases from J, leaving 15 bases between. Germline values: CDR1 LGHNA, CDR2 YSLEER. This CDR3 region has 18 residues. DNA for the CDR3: TGCGCCAGCAGCCAAGATCTCTCCGCTGGGCTAGCCAAAAACATTCAGTACTTC. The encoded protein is CASSQDLSAGLAKNIQYF.

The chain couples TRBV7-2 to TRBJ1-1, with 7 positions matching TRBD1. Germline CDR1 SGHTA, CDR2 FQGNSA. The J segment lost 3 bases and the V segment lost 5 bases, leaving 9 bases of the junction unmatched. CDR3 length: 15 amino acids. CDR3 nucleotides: TGTGCCAGCAGCCTCACCCGGGACAGTTACACTGAAGCTTTCTTT. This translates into CASSLTRDSYTEAFF. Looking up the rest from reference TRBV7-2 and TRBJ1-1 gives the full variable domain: GAGVSQSPSNKVTEKGKDVELRCDPISGHTALYWYRQSLGQGLEFLIYFQGNSAPDKSGLPSDRFSAERTGGSVSTLTIQRTQQEDSAVYLCASSLTRDSYTEAFFGQGTRLTVV.

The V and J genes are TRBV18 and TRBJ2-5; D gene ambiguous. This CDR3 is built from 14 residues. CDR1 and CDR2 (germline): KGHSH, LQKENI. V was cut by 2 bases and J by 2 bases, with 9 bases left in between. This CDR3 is CASSPGLWQETQYF. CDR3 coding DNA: TGTGCCAGCTCACCAGGGTTGTGGCAAGAGACCCAGTACTTC.

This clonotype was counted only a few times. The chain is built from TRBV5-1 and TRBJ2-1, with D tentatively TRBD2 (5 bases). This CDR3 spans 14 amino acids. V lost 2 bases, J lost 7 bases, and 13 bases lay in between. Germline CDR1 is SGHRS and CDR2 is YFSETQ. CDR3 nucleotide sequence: TGCGCCAGCAGCTTTGGGCGACCGGGGAATGAGCAGTTCTTC. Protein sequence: CASSFGRPGNEQFF.

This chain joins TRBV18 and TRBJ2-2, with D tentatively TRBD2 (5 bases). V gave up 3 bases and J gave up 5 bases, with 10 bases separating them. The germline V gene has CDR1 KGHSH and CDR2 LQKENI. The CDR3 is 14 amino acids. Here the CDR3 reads CASSPPLATGELFF. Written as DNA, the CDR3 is TGTGCCAGCTCACCCCCCCTAGCTACCGGGGAGCTGTTTTTT.

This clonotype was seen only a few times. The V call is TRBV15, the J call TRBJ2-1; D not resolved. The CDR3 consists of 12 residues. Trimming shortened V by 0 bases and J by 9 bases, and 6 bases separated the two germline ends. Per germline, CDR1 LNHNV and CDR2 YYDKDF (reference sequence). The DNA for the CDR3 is TGTGCCACCAGCAGAGAATGGGGTGAGCAGTTCTTC. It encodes CATSREWGEQFF.

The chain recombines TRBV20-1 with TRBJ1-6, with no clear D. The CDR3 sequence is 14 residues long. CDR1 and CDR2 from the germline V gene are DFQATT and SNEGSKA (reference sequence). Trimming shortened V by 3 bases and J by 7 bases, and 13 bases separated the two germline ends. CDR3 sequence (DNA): TGCAGTGCTAGTGAGGGCACGGGAAATTCACCCCTCCACTTT. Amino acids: CSASEGTGNSPLHF.

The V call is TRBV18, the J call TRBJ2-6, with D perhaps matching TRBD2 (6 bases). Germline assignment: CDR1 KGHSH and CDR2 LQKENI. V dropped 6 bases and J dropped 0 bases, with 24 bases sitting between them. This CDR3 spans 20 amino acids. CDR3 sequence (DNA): TGTGCCAGCTCTCTGACTAATCCGGGACGGGGGAGCTCTGGGGCCAACGTCCTGACTTTC. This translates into CASSLTNPGRGSSGANVLTF.

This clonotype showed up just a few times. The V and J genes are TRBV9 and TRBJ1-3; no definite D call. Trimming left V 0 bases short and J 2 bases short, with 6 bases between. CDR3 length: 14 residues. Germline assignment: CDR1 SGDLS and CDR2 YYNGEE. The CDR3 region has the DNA TGTGCCAGCAGCGTAGGGCAAGCTGGAAACACCATATATTTT. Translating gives CASSVGQAGNTIYF.

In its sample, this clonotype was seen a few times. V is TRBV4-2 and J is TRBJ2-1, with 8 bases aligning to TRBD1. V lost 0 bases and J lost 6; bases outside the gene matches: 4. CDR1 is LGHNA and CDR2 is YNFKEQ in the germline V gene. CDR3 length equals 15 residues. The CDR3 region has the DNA TGTGCCAGCAGCCAAGATTTTCAGGGGGCCAATGAGCAGTTCTTC. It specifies CASSQDFQGANEQFF.

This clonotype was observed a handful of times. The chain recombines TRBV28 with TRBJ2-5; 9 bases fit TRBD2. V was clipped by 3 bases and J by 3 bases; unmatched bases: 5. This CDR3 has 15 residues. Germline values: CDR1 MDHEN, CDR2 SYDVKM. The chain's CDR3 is CASSFMSSGKETQYF. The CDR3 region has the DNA TGTGCCAGCAGTTTTATGTCTAGCGGGAAAGAGACCCAGTACTTC.

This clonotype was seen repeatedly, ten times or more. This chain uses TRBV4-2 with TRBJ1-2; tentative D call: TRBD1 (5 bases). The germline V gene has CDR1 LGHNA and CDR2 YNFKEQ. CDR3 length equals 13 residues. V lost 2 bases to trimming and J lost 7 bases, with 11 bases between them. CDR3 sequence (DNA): TGTGCCAGCAGCCAACCCAGGGAGGGTGGCTACACCTTC. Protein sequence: CASSQPREGGYTF.

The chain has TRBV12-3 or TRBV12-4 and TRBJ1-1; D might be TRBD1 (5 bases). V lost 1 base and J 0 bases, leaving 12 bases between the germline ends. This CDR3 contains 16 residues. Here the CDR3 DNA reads TGTGCCAGCAGTTTAGGAGGGTGGGGGATGAACACTGAAGCTTTCTTT. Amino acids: CASSLGGWGMNTEAFF.

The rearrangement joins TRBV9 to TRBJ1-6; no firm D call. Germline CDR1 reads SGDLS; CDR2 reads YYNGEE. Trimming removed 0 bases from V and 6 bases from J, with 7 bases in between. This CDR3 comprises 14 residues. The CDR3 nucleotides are TGTGCCAGCAGCGTAGCTTCCAGTAATTCACCCCTCCACTTT. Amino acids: CASSVASSNSPLHF.

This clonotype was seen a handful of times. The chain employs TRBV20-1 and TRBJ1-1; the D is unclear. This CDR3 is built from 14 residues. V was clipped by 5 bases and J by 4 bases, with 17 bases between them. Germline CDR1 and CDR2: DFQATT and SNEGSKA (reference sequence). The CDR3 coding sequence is TGCAGTGCTTCCAATTTTAGGCTGCGCACTGAAGCTTTCTTT. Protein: CSASNFRLRTEAFF.

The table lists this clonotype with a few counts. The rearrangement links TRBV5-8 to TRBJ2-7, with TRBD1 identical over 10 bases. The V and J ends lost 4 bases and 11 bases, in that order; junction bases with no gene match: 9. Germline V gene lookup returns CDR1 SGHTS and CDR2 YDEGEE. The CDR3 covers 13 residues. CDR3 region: CASSAPGQGSKYF. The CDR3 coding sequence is TGTGCCAGCAGCGCACCGGGACAGGGGTCTAAGTACTTC.

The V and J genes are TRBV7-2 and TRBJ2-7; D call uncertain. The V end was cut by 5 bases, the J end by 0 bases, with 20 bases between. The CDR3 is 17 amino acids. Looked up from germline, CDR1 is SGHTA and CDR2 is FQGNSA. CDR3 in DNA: TGTGCCAGCAGCCGAGAGGTCGGATCCCAAAGCTCCTACGAGCAGTACTTC. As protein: CASSREVGSQSSYEQYF.

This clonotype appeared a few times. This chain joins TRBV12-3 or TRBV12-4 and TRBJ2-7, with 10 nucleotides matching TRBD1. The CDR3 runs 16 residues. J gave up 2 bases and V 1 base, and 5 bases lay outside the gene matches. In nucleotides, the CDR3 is TGTGCCAGCAGTTTAGAGGGGACAGGGGTAGCCTACGAGCAGTACTTC. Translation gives CASSLEGTGVAYEQYF.

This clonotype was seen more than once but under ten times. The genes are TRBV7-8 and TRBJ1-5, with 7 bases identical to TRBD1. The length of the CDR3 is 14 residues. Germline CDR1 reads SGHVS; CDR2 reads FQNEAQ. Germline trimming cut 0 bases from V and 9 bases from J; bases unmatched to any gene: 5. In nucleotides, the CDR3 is TGTGCCAGCAGCTTAGCCCGACAGGGATTGCCCCAGCATTTT. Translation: CASSLARQGLPQHF.

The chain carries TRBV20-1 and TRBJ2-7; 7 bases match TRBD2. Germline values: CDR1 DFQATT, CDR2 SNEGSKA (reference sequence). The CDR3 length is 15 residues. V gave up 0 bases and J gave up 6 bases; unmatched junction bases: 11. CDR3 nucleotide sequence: TGCAGTGCTAGAGAGGGTGCGGGAGTAACAACCGAGCAGTACTTC. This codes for CSAREGAGVTTEQYF.

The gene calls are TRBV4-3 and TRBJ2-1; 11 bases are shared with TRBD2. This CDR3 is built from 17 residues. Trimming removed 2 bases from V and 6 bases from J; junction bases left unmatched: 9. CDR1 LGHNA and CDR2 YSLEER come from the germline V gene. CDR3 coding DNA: TGCGCCAGCAGCCAATCTACGACTAGCGGGACCCTCAATGAGCAGTTCTTC. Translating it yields CASSQSTTSGTLNEQFF.

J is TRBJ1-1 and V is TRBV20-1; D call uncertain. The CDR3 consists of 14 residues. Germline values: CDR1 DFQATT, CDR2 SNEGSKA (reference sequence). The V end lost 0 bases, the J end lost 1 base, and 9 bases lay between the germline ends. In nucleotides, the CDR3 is TGCAGTGCTAGAGATGGGGAGAAGAACACTGAAGCTTTCTTT. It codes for CSARDGEKNTEAFF.

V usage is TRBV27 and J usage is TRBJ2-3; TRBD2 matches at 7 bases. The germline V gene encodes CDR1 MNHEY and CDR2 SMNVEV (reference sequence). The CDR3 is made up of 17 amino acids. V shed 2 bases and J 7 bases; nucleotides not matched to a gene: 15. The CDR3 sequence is CASSLRNSWEGINTQYF. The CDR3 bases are TGTGCCAGCAGTTTAAGGAACTCTTGGGAGGGGATAAATACGCAGTATTTT.

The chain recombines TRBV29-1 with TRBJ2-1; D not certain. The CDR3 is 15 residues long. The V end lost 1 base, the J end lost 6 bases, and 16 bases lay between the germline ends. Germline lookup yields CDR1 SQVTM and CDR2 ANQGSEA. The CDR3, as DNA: TGCAGCGTTGAAGCCTACTCCGGGCTGGGCAATGAGCAGTTCTTC. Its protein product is CSVEAYSGLGNEQFF.

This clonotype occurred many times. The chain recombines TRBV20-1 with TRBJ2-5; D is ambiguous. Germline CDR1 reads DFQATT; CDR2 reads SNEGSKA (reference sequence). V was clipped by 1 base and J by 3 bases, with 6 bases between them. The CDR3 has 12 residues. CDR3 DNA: TGCAGTGCTAGAGGGAGTGAAGAGACCCAGTACTTC. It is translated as CSARGSEETQYF.

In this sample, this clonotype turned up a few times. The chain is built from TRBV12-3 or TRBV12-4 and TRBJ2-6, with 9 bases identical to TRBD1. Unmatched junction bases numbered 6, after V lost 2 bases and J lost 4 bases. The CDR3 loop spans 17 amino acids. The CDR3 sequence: CASSLPRTGVGANVLTF. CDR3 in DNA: TGTGCCAGCAGTTTACCAAGGACAGGGGTCGGGGCCAACGTCCTGACTTTC.